Following are 4 T cell receptor beta chains from one sample sequenced in a study of blood T cell repertoires in COVID-19. Clones were sequenced by immunoSEQ multiplex PCR, and TCRdb holds only the in-frame ones, with some missing. This sample yields around 190,000 clones, of which about 86% are seen a single time; around 21% belongs to the top ten. Sequencing input: peripheral blood. The receptors were sampled from a man between 65 and 85 years old with active or convalescent COVID-19.

This clone appeared a few times. The chain joins TRBV5-5 to TRBJ1-5; 8 bases match TRBD1. Germline loops: CDR1 SGHKS, CDR2 YYEKEE (reference sequence). CDR3 length: 15 residues. J was trimmed by 4 bases and V by 5 bases; bases with no gene match: 8. The CDR3 region is CASSSRTGLNQPQHF. In nucleotides, the CDR3 is TGTGCCAGCAGTTCTAGGACAGGGCTGAATCAGCCCCAGCATTTT.

The chain joins TRBV28 to TRBJ2-2; D might be TRBD2 (6 bases). This CDR3 spans 14 amino acids. Germline V gene lookup returns CDR1 MDHEN and CDR2 SYDVKM. Trimming took 2 bases from V and 4 from J, leaving 8 bases between them. CDR3 sequence reads: CASSLAAGTGELFF. DNA of the CDR3: TGTGCCAGCAGTTTAGCAGCGGGCACCGGGGAGCTGTTTTTT. Drawing the rest from reference TRBV28 and TRBJ2-2, the complete variable domain is DVKVTQSSRYLVKRTGEKVFLECVQDMDHENMFWYRQDPGLGLRLIYFSYDVKMKEKGDIPEGYSVSREKKERFSLILESASTNQTSMYLCASSLAAGTGELFFGEGSRLTVL.

The V call is TRBV19, the J call TRBJ2-2; D is perhaps TRBD2 (7 bases). Trimming shortened V by 8 bases and J by 3 bases, and 13 bases separated the two germline ends. Germline CDR1 and CDR2: LNHDA and SQIVND (reference sequence). The CDR3 covers 14 residues. Here the CDR3 reads CASGRGQDTGELFF. The CDR3 coding sequence is TGTGCCAGTGGGCGGGGGCAGGACACCGGGGAGCTGTTTTTT.

This clone was counted once. The gene calls are TRBV2 and TRBJ2-7; 10 bases agree with TRBD2. V gave up 7 bases and J gave up 5 bases; unmatched junction bases: 5. CDR3 size: 13 residues. Germline lookup yields CDR1 SNHLY and CDR2 FYNNEI. The CDR3 DNA reads TGTGCCAGCACGCCGGGACTAGCGAACGAGCAGTACTTC. Translation: CASTPGLANEQYF.